This T cell receptor (beta chain) comes out of a study of blood T cell repertoires in COVID-19. Across the study: Specimens from acute and convalescent COVID-19 originated in the United States, Italy and Spain. The analysed material was cDNA or gDNA that came from T cells, B-cell-depleted T cells, or PBMCs.

The CDR3 extends over 14 amino acids. V was trimmed by 4 bases and J by 7 bases, leaving 14 bases between them. Germline V lookup: CDR1 LNHDA, CDR2 SQIVND (reference sequence). Original processing notes: How many nucleated cells were present was estimated from reference gene primer amplification. TCRdb's table, derived via immunoSEQ multiplex PCR, lists solely in-frame clones and lacks some. V and J calls and clone size come straight from that table; D and trimming were deduced from the DNA. Of over 40,000 clones in the sample, roughly 90% are singletons; the top ten hold more than 10%. J is TRBJ1-5 and V is TRBV19; maybe TRBD1 (6 bases). Sequences were obtained from peripheral blood. This TCR was recovered from a human donor in a cohort sampled during active COVID-19. The chain's CDR3 is CASSTGQWSQPQHF. The CDR3 DNA follows: TGTGCCAGTAGTACTGGACAGTGGAGCCAGCCCCAGCATTTT.